This is a list of T cell receptor beta chains from one sample in a study of cytomegalovirus exposure and HLA in healthy donors. Produced via immunoSEQ multiplex PCR; TCRdb's table is partial and in-frame only. The repertoire consists of more than 130,000 clones, with around three quarters occurring once and the leading ten covering about 6.5%. Specimen: PBMCs. The receptor source for this set is a man aged 35 to 55 in good health and CMV-seropositive. The CDR3 runs from the conserved cysteine through the conserved F or W. The D gene is left open where the match is weak.

d_call | v_call | cdr3_aa
- | TRBV7-9 | CASSPGGRGSYEQYF
- | TRBV6-6 | CASSYSGGTEAFF
TRBD1 | TRBV19 | CASSGTVYSNQPQHF
- | TRBV27 | CASSFSPGADTEAFF
- | TRBV9 | CASSVAAVSYNEQFF
TRBD1 | TRBV2 | CATKLQGVGYF
TRBD2 | TRBV2 | CASSTPWGTNAYNEQFF
- | TRBV5-4 | CASSLFSASGGETQYF
TRBD1 | TRBV10-3 | CAIRGPGQAPYEQYF
TRBD1 | TRBV29-1 | CSVNRGASGANVLTF
- | TRBV11-3 | CASSLRGLDQETQYF
TRBD1 | TRBV25-1 | CASSEPKQGSYGYTF
TRBD1 | TRBV2 | CASSMGPTGYEQYF
- | TRBV5-1 | CASSLSGVSNQPQHF
TRBD2 | TRBV5-4 | CASSSSGLEETQYF
TRBD2 | TRBV6-5 | CASSLTSGSPPQYF
TRBD2 | TRBV27 | CASSHQTLAGGRETQYF
TRBD1 | TRBV5-1 | CASSLLTGSTGELFF
- | TRBV27 | CASSTRTSGELFF
TRBD2 | TRBV19 | CASSIGRLAGAYEQYF
TRBD1 | TRBV19 | CASSLDRLNTEAFF
TRBD2 | TRBV4-2 | CASGVWTSGGSAYEQYF
TRBD2 | TRBV5-5 | CASSPTSGGSVQYF
- | TRBV4-3 | CASSQAFSGLMSSYEQYF
TRBD2 | TRBV19 | CASSARLAGGQGGEQFF
TRBD1 | TRBV10-2 | CASTRGQGAQNEQYF
- | TRBV4-2 | CASRQGQEQVPYEQYF
- | TRBV4-1 | CASSQAVGSQFF